The next 9 T cell receptor beta chains were all read from a single sample in a study of T cells in localized non-small cell lung cancer. TCRdb's table, derived via immunoSEQ multiplex PCR, lists solely in-frame clones and lacks some. The sample has around 29,000 clones, around 82% seen once. The starting material was peripheral blood, obtained before any cancer treatment. These receptors came from a male donor older than 55 with stage II squamous cell lung carcinoma.

The genes are TRBV11-2 and TRBJ2-7; the D call may be TRBD1 or TRBD2 (5 bases each). The V end was cut by 6 bases, the J end by 3 bases, with 18 bases between. Germline CDR1 SGHAT, CDR2 FQNNGV. The CDR3 length is 15 residues. The CDR3 sequence: CASRPTGRRGYEQYF. CDR3 nucleotide sequence: TGTGCCAGCAGGCCCACGGGACGACGGGGCTACGAGCAGTACTTC.

Details on this clone: Sequence at one end of the junction differs from germline and may be a read error. The rearrangement uses TRBV30 and TRBJ1-2; the D gene is possibly TRBD1 (5 bases). The V gene's germline CDR1 is GTSNPN and CDR2 SVGIG (reference sequence). The length of the CDR3 is 14 residues. CDR3 residues: CARSGGRENYGYTF. The DNA of the CDR3 is TGTGCCCGGAGTGGTGGCAGGGAGAACTATGGCTACACCTTC. The whole variable domain, filled in from reference TRBV30 and TRBJ1-2, reads SQTIHQWPATLVQPVGSPLSLECTVEGTSNPNLYWYRQAAGRGLQLLFYSVGIGQISSEVPQNLSASRPQDRQFILSSKKLLLSDSGFYLCARSGGRENYGYTFGSGTRLTVV.

The chain recombines TRBV6-6 with TRBJ1-2; tentative D call: TRBD1 (6 bases). The V end was cut by 2 bases, the J end by 6 bases, with 16 bases between. The CDR3 runs to 15 residues. Per germline, CDR1 MNHNY and CDR2 SVGAGI (reference sequence). CDR3 nucleotide sequence: TGTGCCAGCAGTTACGAGGGGGGGCAGGGGAATGGCTACACCTTC. Translated, it gives CASSYEGGQGNGYTF.

The chain joins TRBV25-1 to TRBJ1-4; D is uncertain. CDR3 length: 13 amino acids. V was cut by 2 bases and J by 4 bases, with 5 bases left in between. The germline V gene has CDR1 MGHDK and CDR2 SYGVNS. The CDR3 loop reads CASSEINNEKLFF. CDR3 bases: TGTGCCAGCAGTGAAATTAATAATGAAAAACTGTTTTTT. The entire variable domain, with the rest obtained from reference TRBV25-1 and TRBJ1-4, is as follows: EADIYQTPRYLVIGTGKKITLECSQTMGHDKMYWYQQDPGMELHLIHYSYGVNSTEKGDLSSESTVSRIRTEHFPLTLESARPSHTSQYLCASSEINNEKLFFGSGTQLSVL.

This sequence joins TRBV27 and TRBJ2-1; 7 nucleotides align to TRBD2. Germline-derived CDR1 and CDR2 are MNHEY and SMNVEV (reference sequence). The CDR3 has 16 amino acids. The V segment lost 7 bases and the J segment 2 bases; nucleotides outside the gene matches: 11. The CDR3 loop is CASTREARETYNEQFF. The CDR3 DNA is TGTGCCAGCACCCGGGAGGCAAGGGAGACCTACAATGAGCAGTTCTTC.

In its sample, this clone was seen a few times. The chain carries TRBV30 and TRBJ1-4, with a weak D call TRBD1 (6 bases). CDR3 length: 16 residues. Germline V gene lookup returns CDR1 GTSNPN and CDR2 SVGIG (reference sequence). The V and J ends lost 2 bases and 5 bases respectively, with 18 bases between them. The CDR3 region is CAWSSPSDRPNEKLFF. In nucleotides, the CDR3 is TGTGCCTGGAGTTCCCCCTCAGACAGGCCCAATGAAAAACTGTTTTTT.

As to this clone: Other DNA sequences in the sample encode the same CDR3. The V and J genes are TRBV27 and TRBJ2-1; 11 positions match TRBD1. The CDR3 is made up of 15 amino acids. V shed 5 bases, J shed 3 bases, and the junction held 3 bases outside the gene matches. In germline, CDR1 is MNHEY, CDR2 SMNVEV (reference sequence). CDR3 nucleotide sequence: TGTGCCAGCAGTCCCGGGACAGGGGGCTACAATGAGCAGTTCTTC. As protein: CASSPGTGGYNEQFF.

The chain has TRBV6-5 and TRBJ2-1, with TRBD2 matching 15 bases. The V and J ends lost 4 bases and 8 bases, in that order; junction bases with no gene match: 0. This CDR3 is built from 14 residues. Germline CDR1 is MNHEY and CDR2 is SVGAGI. The CDR3 DNA reads as TGTGCCAGCAGTTGGACTAGCGGGAGGGATGAGCAGTTCTTC. Its protein is CASSWTSGRDEQFF.

This chain uses TRBV12-5 with TRBJ1-5; 7 bases map to TRBD1. The germline V gene has CDR1 LGHNT and CDR2 FRNRAP. This CDR3 is built from 14 residues. This chain's CDR3 is CATSQGYSNQPQHF. In DNA, the CDR3 is TGTGCCACATCACAGGGGTATAGCAATCAGCCCCAGCATTTT.